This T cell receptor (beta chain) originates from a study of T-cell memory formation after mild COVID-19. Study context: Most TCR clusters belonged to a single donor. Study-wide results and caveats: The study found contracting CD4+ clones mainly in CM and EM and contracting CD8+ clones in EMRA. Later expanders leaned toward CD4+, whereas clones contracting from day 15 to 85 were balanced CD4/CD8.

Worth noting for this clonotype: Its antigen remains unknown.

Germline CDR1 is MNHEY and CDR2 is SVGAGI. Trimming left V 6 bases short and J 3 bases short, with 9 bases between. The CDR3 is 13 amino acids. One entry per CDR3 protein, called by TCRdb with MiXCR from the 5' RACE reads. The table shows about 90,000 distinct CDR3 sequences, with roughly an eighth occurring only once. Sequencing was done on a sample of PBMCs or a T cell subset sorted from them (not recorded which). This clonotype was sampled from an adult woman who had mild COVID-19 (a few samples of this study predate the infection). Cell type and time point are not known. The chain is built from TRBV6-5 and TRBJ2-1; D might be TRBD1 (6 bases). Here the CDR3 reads CASSYRVYNEQFF. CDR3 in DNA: TGTGCCAGCAGCTACAGGGTCTACAATGAGCAGTTCTTC.